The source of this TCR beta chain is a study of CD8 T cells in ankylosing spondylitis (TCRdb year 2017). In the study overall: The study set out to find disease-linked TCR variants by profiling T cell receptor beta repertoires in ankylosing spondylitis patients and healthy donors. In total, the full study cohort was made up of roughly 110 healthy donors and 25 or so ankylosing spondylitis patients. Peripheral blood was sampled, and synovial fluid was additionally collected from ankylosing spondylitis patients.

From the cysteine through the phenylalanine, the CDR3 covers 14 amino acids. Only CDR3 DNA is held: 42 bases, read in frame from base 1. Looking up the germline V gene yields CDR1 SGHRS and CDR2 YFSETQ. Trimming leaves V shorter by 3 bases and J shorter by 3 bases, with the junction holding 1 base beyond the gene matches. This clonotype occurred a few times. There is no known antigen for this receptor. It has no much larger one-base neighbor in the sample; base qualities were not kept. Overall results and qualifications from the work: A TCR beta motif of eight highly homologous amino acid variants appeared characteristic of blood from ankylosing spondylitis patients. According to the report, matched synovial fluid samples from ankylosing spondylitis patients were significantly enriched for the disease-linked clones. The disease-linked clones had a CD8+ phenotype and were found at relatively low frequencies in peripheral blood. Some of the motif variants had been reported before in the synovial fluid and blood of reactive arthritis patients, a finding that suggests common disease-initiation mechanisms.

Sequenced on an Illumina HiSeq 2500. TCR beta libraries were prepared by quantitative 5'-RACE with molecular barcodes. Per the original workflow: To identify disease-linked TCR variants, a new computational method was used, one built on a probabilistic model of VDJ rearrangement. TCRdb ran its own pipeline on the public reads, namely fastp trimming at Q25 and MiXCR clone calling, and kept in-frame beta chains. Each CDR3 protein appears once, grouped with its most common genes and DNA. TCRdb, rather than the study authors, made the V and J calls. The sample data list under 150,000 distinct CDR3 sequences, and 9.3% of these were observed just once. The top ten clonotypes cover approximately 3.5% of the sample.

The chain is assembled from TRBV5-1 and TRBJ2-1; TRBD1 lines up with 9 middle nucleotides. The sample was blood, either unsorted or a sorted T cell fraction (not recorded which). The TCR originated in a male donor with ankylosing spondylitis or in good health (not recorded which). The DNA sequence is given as TGCGCCAGCAGCTCGACAGGGGGCTACAATGAGCAGTTCTTC. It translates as CASSSTGGYNEQFF.